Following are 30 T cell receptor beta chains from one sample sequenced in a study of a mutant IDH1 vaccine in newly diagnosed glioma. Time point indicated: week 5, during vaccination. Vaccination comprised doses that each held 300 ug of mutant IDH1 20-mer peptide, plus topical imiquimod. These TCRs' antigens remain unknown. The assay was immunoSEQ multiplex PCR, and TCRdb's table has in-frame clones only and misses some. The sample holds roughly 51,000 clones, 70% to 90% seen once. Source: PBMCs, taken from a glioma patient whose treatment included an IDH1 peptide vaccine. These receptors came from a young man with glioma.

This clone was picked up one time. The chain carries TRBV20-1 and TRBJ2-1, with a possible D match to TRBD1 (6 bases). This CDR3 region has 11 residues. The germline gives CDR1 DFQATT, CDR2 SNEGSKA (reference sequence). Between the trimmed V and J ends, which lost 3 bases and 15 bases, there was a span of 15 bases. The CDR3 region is CSASPGVERFF. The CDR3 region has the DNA TGCAGTGCTAGCCCAGGGGTAGAGAGGTTCTTC.

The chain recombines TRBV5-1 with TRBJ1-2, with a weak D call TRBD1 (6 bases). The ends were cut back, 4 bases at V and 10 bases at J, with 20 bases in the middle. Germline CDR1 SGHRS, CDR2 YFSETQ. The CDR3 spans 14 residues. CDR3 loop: CASSPSQGPSPYTF. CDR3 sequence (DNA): TGCGCCAGCAGCCCGTCCCAGGGGCCCAGCCCCTACACCTTC.

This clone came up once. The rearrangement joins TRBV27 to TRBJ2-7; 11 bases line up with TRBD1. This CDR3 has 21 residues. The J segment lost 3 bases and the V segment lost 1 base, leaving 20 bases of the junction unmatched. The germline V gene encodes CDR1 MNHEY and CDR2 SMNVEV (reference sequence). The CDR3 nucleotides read TGTGCCAGCAGTTTATTTCCGGCAGGTAAAGAGGGGGACAGGGGGGTCTACGAGCAGTACTTC. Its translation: CASSLFPAGKEGDRGVYEQYF.

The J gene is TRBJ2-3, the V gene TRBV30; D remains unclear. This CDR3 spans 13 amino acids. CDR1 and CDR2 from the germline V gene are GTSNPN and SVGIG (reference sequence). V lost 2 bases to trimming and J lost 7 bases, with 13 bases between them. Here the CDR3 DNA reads TGTGCCTGGAGTTATCACTTAATCTATACGCAGTATTTT. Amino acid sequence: CAWSYHLIYTQYF.

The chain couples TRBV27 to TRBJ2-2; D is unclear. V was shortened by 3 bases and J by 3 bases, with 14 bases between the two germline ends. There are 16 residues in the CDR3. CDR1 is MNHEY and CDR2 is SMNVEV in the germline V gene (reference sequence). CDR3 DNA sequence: TGTGCCAGCAGTTTCACGGTTCGTGGGTACACCGGGGAGCTGTTTTTT. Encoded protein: CASSFTVRGYTGELFF.

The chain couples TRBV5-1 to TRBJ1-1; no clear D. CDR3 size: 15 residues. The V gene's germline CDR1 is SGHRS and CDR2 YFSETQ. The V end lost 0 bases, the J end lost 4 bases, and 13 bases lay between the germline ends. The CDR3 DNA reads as TGCGCCAGCAGCTTGGACCTCCGGTCGGGCACTGAAGCTTTCTTT. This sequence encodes CASSLDLRSGTEAFF.

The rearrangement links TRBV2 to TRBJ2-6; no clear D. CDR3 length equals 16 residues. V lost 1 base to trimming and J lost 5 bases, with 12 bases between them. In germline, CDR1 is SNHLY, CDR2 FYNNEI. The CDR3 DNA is TGTGCCAGCAGTGAAGGGGCCCTCTCGAGGGCCAACGTCCTGACTTTC. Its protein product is CASSEGALSRANVLTF.

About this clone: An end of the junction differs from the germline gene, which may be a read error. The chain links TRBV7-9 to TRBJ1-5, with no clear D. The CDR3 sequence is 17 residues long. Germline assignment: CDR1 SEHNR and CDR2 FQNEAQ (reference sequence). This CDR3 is CASSFGTTQGSNRPQHF. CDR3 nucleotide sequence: TGTGCCAGCAGCTTTGGAACCACCCAAGGGTCAAATCGGCCCCAGCATTTT.

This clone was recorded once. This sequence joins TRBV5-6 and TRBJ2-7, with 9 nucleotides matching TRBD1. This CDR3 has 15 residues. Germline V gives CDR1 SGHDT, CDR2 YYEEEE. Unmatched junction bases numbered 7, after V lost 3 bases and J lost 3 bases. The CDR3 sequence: CASSWGTGLVYEQYF. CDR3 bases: TGTGCCAGCAGCTGGGGGACAGGGCTTGTCTACGAGCAGTACTTC.

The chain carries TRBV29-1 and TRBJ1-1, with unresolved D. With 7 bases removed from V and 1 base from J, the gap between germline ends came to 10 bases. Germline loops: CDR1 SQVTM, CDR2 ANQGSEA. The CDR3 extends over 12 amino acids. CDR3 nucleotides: TGCAGCGCGGCAACAGCGAACACTGAAGCTTTCTTT. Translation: CSAATANTEAFF.

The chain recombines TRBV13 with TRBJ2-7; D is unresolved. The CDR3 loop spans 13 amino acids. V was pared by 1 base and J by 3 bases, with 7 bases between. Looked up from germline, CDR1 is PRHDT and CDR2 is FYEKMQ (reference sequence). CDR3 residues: CASSLEAHYEQYF. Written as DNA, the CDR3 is TGTGCCAGCAGCTTAGAGGCACACTACGAGCAGTACTTC.

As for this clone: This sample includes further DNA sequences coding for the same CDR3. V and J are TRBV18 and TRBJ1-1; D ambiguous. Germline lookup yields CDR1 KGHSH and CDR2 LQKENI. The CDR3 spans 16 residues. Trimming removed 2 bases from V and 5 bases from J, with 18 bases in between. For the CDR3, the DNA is TGTGCCAGCTCACCAATCCCCAGTGGATCAAATACTGAAGCTTTCTTT. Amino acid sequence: CASSPIPSGSNTEAFF.

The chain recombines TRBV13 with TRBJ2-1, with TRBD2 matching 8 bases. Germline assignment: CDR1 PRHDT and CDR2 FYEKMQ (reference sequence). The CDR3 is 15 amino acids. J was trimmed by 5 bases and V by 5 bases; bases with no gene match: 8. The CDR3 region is CASSPPTGGDNEQFF. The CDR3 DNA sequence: TGTGCCAGCAGCCCCCCGACGGGGGGGGACAATGAGCAGTTCTTC.

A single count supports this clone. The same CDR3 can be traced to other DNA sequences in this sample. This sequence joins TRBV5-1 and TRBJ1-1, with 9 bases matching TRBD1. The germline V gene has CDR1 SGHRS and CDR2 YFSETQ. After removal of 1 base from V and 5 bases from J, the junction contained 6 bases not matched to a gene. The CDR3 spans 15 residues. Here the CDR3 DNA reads TGCGCCAGCAGCTTGCGAGAGACAGGGGGGACTGAAGCTTTCTTT. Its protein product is CASSLRETGGTEAFF. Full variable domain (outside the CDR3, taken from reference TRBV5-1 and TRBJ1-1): KAGVTQTPRYLIKTRGQQVTLSCSPISGHRSVSWYQQTPGQGLQFLFEYFSETQRNKGNFPGRFSGRQFSNSRSEMNVSTLELGDSALYLCASSLRETGGTEAFFGQGTRLTVV.

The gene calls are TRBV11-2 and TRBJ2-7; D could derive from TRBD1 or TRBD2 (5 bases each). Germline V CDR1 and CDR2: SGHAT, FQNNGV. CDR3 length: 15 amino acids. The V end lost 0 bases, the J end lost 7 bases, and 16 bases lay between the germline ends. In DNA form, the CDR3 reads TGTGCCAGCAGCTTAGACCCCCAGAGGGGTGTGGAGCAGTACTTC. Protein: CASSLDPQRGVEQYF. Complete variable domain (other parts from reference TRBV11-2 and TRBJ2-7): EAGVAQSPRYKIIEKRQSVAFWCNPISGHATLYWYQQILGQGPKLLIQFQNNGVVDDSQLPKDRFSAERLKGVDSTLKIQPAKLEDSAVYLCASSLDPQRGVEQYFGPGTRLTVT.

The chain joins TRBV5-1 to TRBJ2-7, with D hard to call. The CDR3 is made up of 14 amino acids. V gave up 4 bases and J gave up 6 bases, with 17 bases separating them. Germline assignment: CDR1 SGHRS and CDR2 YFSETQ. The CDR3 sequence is CASSPGSLGSEQYF. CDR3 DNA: TGCGCCAGCAGCCCCGGTTCTCTAGGGTCCGAGCAGTACTTC.

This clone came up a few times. The CDR3 loop reads CAGLGDTEAFF. CDR3 sequence (DNA): TGTGCCGGGCTAGGTGACACTGAAGCTTTCTTT. The chain recombines TRBV6-6 with TRBJ1-1; no firm D call. Germline lookup yields CDR1 MNHNY and CDR2 SVGAGI (reference sequence). V dropped 11 bases and J dropped 3 bases, with 10 bases sitting between them. This CDR3 has 11 amino acids.

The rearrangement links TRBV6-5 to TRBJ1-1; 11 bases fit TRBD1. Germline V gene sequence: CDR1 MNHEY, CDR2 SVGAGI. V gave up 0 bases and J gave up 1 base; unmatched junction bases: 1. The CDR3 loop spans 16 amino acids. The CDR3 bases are TGTGCCAGCAGTTACTCCGGGACAGGGGGGAACACTGAAGCTTTCTTT. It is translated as CASSYSGTGGNTEAFF.

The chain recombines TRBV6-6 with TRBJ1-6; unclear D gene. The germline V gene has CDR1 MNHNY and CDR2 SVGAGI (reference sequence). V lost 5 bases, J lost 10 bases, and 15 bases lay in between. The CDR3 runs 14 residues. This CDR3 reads CASSREWVGSPLHF. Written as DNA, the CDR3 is TGTGCCAGCAGTCGAGAGTGGGTGGGCTCACCCCTCCACTTT.

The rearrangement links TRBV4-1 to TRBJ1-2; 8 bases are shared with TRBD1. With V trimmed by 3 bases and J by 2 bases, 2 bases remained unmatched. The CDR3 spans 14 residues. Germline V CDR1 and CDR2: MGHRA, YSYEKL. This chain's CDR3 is CASSQGQENYGYTF. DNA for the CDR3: TGCGCCAGCAGCCAGGGACAGGAGAACTATGGCTACACCTTC.

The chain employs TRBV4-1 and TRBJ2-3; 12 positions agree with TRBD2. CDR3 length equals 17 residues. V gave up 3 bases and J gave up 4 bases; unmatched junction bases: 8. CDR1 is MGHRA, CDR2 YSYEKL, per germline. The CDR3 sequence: CASSHDPGLAGSDTQYF. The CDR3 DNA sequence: TGCGCCAGCAGCCATGACCCTGGACTAGCGGGGTCAGATACGCAGTATTTT.

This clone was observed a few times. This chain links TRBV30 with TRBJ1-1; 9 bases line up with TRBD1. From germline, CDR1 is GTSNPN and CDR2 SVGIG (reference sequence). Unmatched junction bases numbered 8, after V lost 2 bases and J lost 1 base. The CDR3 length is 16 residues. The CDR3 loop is CAWSSHRGRGNTEAFF. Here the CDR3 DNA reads TGTGCCTGGAGTTCCCACAGGGGGCGCGGGAACACTGAAGCTTTCTTT.

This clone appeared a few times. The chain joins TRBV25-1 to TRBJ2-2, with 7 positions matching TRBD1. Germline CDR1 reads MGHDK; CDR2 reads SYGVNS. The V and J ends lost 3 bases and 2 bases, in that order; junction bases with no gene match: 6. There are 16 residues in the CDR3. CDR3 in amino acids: CASSDPGTANTGELFF. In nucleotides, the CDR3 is TGTGCCAGCAGTGATCCCGGGACAGCAAACACCGGGGAGCTGTTTTTT.

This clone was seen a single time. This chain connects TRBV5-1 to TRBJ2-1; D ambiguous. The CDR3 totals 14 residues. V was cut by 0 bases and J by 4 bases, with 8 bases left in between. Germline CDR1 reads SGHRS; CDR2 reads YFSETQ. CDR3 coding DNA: TGCGCCAGCAGCTTGGCGACCGGATACAATGAGCAGTTCTTC. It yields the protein CASSLATGYNEQFF.

The CDR3 loop reads CASSIAGVNQPQHF. CDR3 nucleotide sequence: TGTGCCAGCAGTATCGCAGGGGTAAACCAGCCCCAGCATTTT. The chain is built from TRBV27 and TRBJ1-5; D is possibly TRBD1 (6 bases). The germline V gene has CDR1 MNHEY and CDR2 SMNVEV (reference sequence). This CDR3 is built from 14 residues. V lost 5 bases to trimming and J lost 7 bases, with 15 bases between them.

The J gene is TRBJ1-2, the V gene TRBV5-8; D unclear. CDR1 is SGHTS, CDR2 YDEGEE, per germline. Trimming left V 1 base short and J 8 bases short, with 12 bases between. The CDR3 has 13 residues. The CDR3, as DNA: TGTGCCAGCAGCTTGAGACTGTTTAGAGGCTACACCTTC. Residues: CASSLRLFRGYTF.

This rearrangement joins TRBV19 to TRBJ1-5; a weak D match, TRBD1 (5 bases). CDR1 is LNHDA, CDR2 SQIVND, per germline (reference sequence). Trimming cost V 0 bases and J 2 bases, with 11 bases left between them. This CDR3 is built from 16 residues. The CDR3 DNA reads TGTGCCAGTAGTATAGATGAGGGGACGGGCAATCAGCCCCAGCATTTT. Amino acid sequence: CASSIDEGTGNQPQHF.

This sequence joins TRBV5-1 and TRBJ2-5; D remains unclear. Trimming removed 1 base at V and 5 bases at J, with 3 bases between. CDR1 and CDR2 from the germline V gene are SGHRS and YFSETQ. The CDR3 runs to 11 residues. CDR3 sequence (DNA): TGCGCCAGCAGCTTGAAGGAGACCCAGTACTTC. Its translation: CASSLKETQYF.

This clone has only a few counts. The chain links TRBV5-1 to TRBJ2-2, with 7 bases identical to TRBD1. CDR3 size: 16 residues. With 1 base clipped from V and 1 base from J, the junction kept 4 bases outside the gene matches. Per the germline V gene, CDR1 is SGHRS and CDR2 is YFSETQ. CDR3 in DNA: TGCGCCAGCAGCTTGCGACAGGGCTTGAACACCGGGGAGCTGTTTTTT. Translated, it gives CASSLRQGLNTGELFF.

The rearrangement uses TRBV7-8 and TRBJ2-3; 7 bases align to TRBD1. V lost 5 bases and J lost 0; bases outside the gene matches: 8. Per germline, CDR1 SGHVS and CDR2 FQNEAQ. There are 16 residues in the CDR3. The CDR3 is CASSLRTGGSTDTQYF. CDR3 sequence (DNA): TGTGCCAGCAGCCTAAGGACAGGAGGTAGCACAGATACGCAGTATTTT.